This T cell receptor (beta chain) was obtained from a study of cytomegalovirus exposure and HLA in healthy donors (TCRdb year 2017). With regard to the full study: In an earlier analysis of 587 of the donors, roughly 300 Gb of sequence data and 117 million unique TCR beta sequences from approximately 180 million T cells were reported. Around 300 gigabases of sequencing data and tens of millions of unique TCR sequences were included in an early release covering several hundred HLA-typed donors. Of the 300 to 500 genotyped donors, over 80% were placed in the genetic ancestry cluster associated with self-reported Caucasian donors. The aim of the study was to test whether cataloging public T cell receptors could identify signatures of past pathogen exposure. Using immunosequencing, the study profiled T cell repertoires from fewer than 700 subjects and related those repertoires to cytomegalovirus serostatus. A separate validation cohort of more than 100 different subjects was used in addition to the approximately 610-subject first cohort. To predict cytomegalovirus infection status, the study combined high-throughput TCR immunosequencing, statistical association of individual TCRs with disease status, and machine learning. In a later analysis, previously published TCR beta repertoires from about 670 donors were re-analyzed and high-resolution HLA genotyping was added so that TCR occurrence patterns could be studied. In the later analysis, no new phenotypic data were used to find candidate immune exposures; instead, reliance was placed on TCR beta sequences and their occurrence across donors. In an earlier analysis of roughly 580 of the donors, high-throughput TCR beta sequencing was used to judge whether each TCR beta V gene segment behaved as functional or pseudogenic. Donor age, sex, ethnicity and CMV serostatus were collected together with the repertoire data. A later genetic analysis used genome-wide SNP genotypes for about 60% of the roughly 700 donors, treating that subset as a discovery cohort. Every repertoire in the discovery cohort had been generated on one and the same sequencing platform. HLA typing covered class I and class II loci at four-digit resolution. Typing coverage differed by locus: A, B, C, DRB1 and DQB1 were typed in roughly 620-640 donors, DQA1 in roughly 510, DPA1 in approximately 610, and DPB1 in 450 to 480. Because of strong linkage in the cohort, a handful of DR-DQ haplotypes were treated as single units for association and clustering. Among a few hundred genotyped donors of the cohort, an average of about 240,000 unique TCR beta nucleotide sequences were sequenced per donor, roughly 18% of them non-productive.

The paper as a whole reports these results and caveats: In vitro tests confirmed that a few of the cytomegalovirus-associated TCR beta chains recognize cytomegalovirus antigens. Strong co-occurrence of HLA alleles, especially DR and DQ, made assigning TCR associations to individual alleles difficult. An association between a missense DCLRE1C variant and V-gene and J-gene trimming of TCR beta chains was found in a later genetic analysis and replicated in an independent cohort. Linkage disequilibrium might explain the correlated functional status among segregating V segments, but an unknown experimental factor could not be excluded. The study listed 150 to 200 TCR beta chains as associated with cytomegalovirus. CMV serostatus was the only immune exposure information available for the cohort. According to a later analysis, TCR association rates differed among HLA loci, with DRB1 alleles showing the most associated TCRs and HLA-C alleles showing the fewest. It was suggested by the authors that the approach could potentially be generalized to other disease states and immunological phenotypes. Sequencing depth was assumed to be roughly uniform across donors in the presence/absence analyses, though that assumption may not hold. Most TCR sequences were observed very rarely across donors, whereas some public TCRs were present in many individuals. The classifier was reported to diagnose cytomegalovirus status with high specificity and sensitivity in both the original and validation cohorts. According to a later analysis, most CMV-associated TCR beta chains appeared to be HLA-restricted, and the HLA associations seemed to be driven largely by CMV exposure. An earlier analysis of roughly 570 of the donors showed that most TCR beta V segments appeared in productive rearrangements either about 87% or about 30% of the time, which broadly matched IMGT annotations. Some IMGT-functional V segments, including TRBV6-2 and TRBV6-3, could not be told apart with the 87-base-pair reads, so those segments were excluded. A group of highly shared sequence variants was considered likely to be a technical artifact of the sequencing pipeline. According to a later genetic analysis, donors in an Asian-associated ancestry cluster had fewer N-insertions in productive TCRs than the approximately 650-donor mean. Specific HLA alleles were associated with 16,951 TCR beta sequences at a false discovery rate of 0.05 in a later analysis. Only TCR beta chains were sequenced in this cohort, and the absence of alpha or paired-chain data limited detectable features. Because some donors lacked HLA typing at each locus, the association tests relied only on the typed subset. In a later analysis, several top co-occurrence clusters were reported to appear linked to parvovirus B19, influenza, CMV and Epstein-Barr virus. A further reported finding was that TCR beta sequences accurately predicted the HLA-A and HLA-B alleles for most subjects in the first cohort. Compared with equally common non-associated chains, HLA-associated TCR beta chains in a later analysis were more clonally expanded and had lower generation probabilities. Because counts were too low, roughly 17 rarely observed V segments, including chromosome 9 orphons, were left out of the earlier analysis of some 600 of the donors.

Note on this clone: Its antigen specificity is not known. No quality values exist for individual bases; no much larger clone is one base distant.

In total, fewer than 750 healthy bone marrow donors made up the cohort. All cohort members were sampled while nominally healthy, although unrecorded immune exposures were likely present. The donor tested CMV seronegative and was one of the 352 seronegative cohort members. A peripheral blood sample was provided by each donor, and peripheral blood mononuclear cells were used for TCR beta sequencing. The Qiagen DNeasy Blood Extraction Kit was used to extract genomic DNA from the blood cell samples. The library was generated by the immunoSEQ multiplex PCR assay. For the multiplex PCR, a mixture combining 60 forward primers for TCR Vbeta segments and 13 reverse primers for TCR Jbeta segments was used. A multiplex PCR assay on genomic DNA amplified the CDR3 region of rearranged TCR beta genes. On the Illumina HiSeq System, the amplified TCR beta libraries were sequenced as 87-base-pair reads. Regarding the original processing steps: A later analysis tallied about 77 million unique TCR beta chains across the 666 repertoires, and roughly 11 million of those chains were shared by two or more donors. Raw reads were error-corrected and collapsed into unique sequences by a nearest-neighbor algorithm in which closely related sequences were merged to remove PCR and sequencing errors. To assign V, D and J gene segments, CDR3 sequences were aligned to IMGT reference sequences. For a sequence to be retained, a match of at least six nucleotides was required to both a V gene segment and a J gene segment. Rearrangements were classified as productive when the CDR3 lacked stop codons and remained in frame with V and J, and all other rearrangements were classified as non-productive. Following IMGT convention, CDR3 was defined as the stretch from the second conserved V-encoded cysteine up to the conserved J-encoded phenylalanine. Sequences without an unambiguous match to a single V gene segment were excluded from the earlier analysis of approximately 560 of the donors. In an earlier analysis of more than 500 of the donors, a V segment was called functional when productive rearrangements were above 56.7%, and segregating when the standard deviation between donors exceeded 5%. To diagnose cytomegalovirus status from the catalog of TCR beta chain sequences, a statistical classification framework was built. A later analysis assigned V and J genes by comparing TCR nucleotide sequences with IMGT/GENE-DB human TR gene sequences. In a later analysis, CDR3 sequences and most-parsimonious VDJ recombination scenarios were assigned using the TCRdist pipeline. In a later analysis, each TCR beta chain was defined by its CDR3 amino acid sequence together with its V-gene family, and reads lacking a unique V-gene family were excluded. As a way to deal with suspected cross-contamination and a sequencing artifact, a later analysis dropped hundreds of nucleotide sequences that were highly shared and had low generation probability. In a later analysis, a clonal expansion index for each public chain was calculated from normalized within-repertoire ranks of inferred template counts. Generation probabilities in a later analysis came from a VDJ recombination model fitted to out-of-frame rearrangements, and those results were checked against IGoR. A later analysis scored TCR-TCR, TCR-HLA and TCR-CMV co-occurrence with hypergeometric tests, applying a repertoire-size bias correction to TCR pairs. In a later analysis, false discovery rates were estimated by permuting HLA or CMV assignments 20 times. In a later analysis, co-occurring TCRs were grouped using DBSCAN, and TCRdist sequence similarity was added for clustering within HLA-allele-positive subsets. Repertoires with fewer than 30,000 or more than 120,000 public chains, plus five repertoires with anomalous nucleotide sharing, were excluded from co-occurrence clustering. This immuneACCESS table, as held by TCRdb, lists in-frame sequences with V and J called but not all clones. Of the missing ones, under half trace to an unresolved V gene in checked studies; the others have no known cause. V, J and clone size are those of that table, while D and trimming were read from the DNA. Recorded for this sample are 85,000 to 130,000 clones; 65% to 80% of them occurred a single time. Together, the top ten hold roughly 3.6% of the sample.

V has 2 bases trimmed and J has 9 bases trimmed; junction bases matching no gene number 7. CDR1 and CDR2 are drawn from the germline V gene (reference sequence): PRHDT, FYEKMQ. Counted from cysteine to phenylalanine, this CDR3 has 14 amino acids. Only CDR3 DNA is held: 42 bases, read in frame from base 1. Recombination linked TRBV13 to TRBJ2-1; 7 junctional bases match TRBD2. Material for sequencing was PBMCs. This sequence originates from a man between 60 and 75 years old in good health and CMV-seronegative. The CDR3 reads as follows: CASSLSRREGEQFF. The DNA sequence follows: TGTGCCAGCAGCTTAAGCAGGAGGGAGGGTGAGCAGTTCTTC.